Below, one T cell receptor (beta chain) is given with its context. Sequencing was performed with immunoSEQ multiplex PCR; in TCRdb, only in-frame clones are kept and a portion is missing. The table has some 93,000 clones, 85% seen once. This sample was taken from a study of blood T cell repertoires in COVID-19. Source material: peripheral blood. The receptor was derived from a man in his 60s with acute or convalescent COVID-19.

Written as DNA, the CDR3 is TGTGCCAGTAGTACCCTCAGGACAGGGAGAGGTACTGAAGCTTTCTTT. This sequence encodes CASSTLRTGRGTEAFF. This rearrangement joins TRBV19 to TRBJ1-1; 8 bases are a match to TRBD1. The CDR3 loop spans 16 amino acids. The V and J ends lost 4 bases and 5 bases, in that order; junction bases with no gene match: 12. CDR1 is LNHDA and CDR2 is SQIVND in the germline V gene (reference sequence).